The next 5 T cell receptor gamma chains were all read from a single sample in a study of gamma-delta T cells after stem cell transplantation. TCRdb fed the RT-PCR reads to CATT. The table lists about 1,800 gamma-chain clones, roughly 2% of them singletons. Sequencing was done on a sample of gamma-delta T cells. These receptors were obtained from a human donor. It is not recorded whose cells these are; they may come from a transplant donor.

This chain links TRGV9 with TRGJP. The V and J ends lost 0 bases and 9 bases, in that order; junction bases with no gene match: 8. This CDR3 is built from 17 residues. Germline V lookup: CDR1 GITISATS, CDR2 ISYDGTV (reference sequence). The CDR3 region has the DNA TGTGCCTTGTGGGAGGTGCCGAACTGGTTGGGCAAAAAAATCAAGGTATTT. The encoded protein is CALWEVPNWLGKKIKVF.

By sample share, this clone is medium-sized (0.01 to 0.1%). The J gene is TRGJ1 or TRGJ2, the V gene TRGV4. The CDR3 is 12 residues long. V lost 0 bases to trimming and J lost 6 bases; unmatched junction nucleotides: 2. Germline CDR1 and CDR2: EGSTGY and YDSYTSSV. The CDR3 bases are TGTGCCACCTGGGATGGGGGTTATAAGAAACTCTTT. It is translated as CATWDGGYKKLF.

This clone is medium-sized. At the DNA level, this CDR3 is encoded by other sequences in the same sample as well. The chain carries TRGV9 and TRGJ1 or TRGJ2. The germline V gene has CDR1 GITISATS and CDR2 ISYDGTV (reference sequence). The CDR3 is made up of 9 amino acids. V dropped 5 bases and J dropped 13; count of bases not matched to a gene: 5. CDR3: CALWGGKLF. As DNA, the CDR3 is TGTGCCTTGTGGGGCGGTAAACTCTTT.

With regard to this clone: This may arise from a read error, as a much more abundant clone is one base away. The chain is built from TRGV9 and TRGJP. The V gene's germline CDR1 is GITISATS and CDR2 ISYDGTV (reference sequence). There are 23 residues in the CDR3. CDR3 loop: CALWGVHGPRGRGEELGKKIKVF. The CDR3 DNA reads TGTGCCTTGTGGGGGGTGCATGGCCCCCGTGGACGTGGAGAAGAGTTGGGCAAAAAAATCAAGGTATTT.

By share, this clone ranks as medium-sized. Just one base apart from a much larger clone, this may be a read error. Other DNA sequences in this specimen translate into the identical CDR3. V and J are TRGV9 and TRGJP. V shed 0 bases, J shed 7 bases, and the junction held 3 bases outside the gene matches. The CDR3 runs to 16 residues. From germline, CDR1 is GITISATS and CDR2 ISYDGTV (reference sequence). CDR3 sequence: CALWEVRELGKKIKVF. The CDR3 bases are TGTGCCTTGTGGGAGGTGCGCGAGTTGGGCAAAAAAATCAAGGTATTT.